Listed below are T cell receptor beta chains from one sample, sequenced in a study of blood T cell repertoires in COVID-19. Generated by immunoSEQ multiplex PCR, the TCRdb table keeps only in-frame clones and is missing some. The table has 250,000 to 300,000 clones, around four fifths seen once; the top ten hold approximately 4.3%. The sequenced material came from PBMCs or T cells enriched from blood (not recorded which). The receptors stem from a man aged 25-40 years with acute COVID-19. Both conserved end residues are part of each CDR3. The order of the fields is clone size, CDR3 length, J gene, D gene, V gene, CDR3 protein, CDR3 DNA. D genes are given only for firm matches. Clone size is shown for a subset of rows, as once, few, many or a class of expanded clone.

>NA|13|TRBJ2-1|NA|TRBV28
CASSLGGHNEQFF
TGTGCCAGCAGTTTGGGTGGGCACAATGAGCAGTTCTTC
>NA|15|TRBJ2-1|TRBD1|TRBV6-5
CASRPPTGLYNEQFF
TGTGCCAGCAGACCTCCGACAGGGCTCTACAATGAGCAGTTCTTC
>NA|16|TRBJ1-2|NA|TRBV7-6
CASSPTGTRANYGYTF
TGTGCCAGCAGCCCGACCGGGACAAGAGCTAACTATGGCTACACCTTC
>NA|17|TRBJ1-1|TRBD1|TRBV14
CASRPRDRGRGNTEAFF
TGTGCCAGCAGGCCAAGGGACAGGGGTAGGGGAAACACTGAAGCTTTCTTT
>NA|12|TRBJ1-5|NA|TRBV30
CAWEQALGPQHF
TGTGCCTGGGAACAGGCCCTGGGGCCCCAGCATTTT
>once|14|TRBJ1-6|NA|TRBV14
CASSQGTANSPLHF
TGTGCCAGCAGCCAAGGCACAGCCAATTCACCCCTCCACTTT
>NA|14|TRBJ1-2|TRBD1|TRBV9
CASTLSGQDYGYTF
TGTGCCAGCACCCTTAGCGGACAGGACTATGGCTACACCTTC
>NA|11|TRBJ1-1|NA|TRBV29-1
CSVSGETEAFF
TGCAGCGTCTCAGGGGAGACTGAAGCTTTCTTT
>once|17|TRBJ2-6|TRBD1|TRBV9
CASSVGTGISGANVLTF
TGTGCCAGCAGCGTTGGGACAGGGATCTCTGGGGCCAACGTCCTGACTTTC
>NA|15|TRBJ2-2|NA|TRBV11-3
CASSLGGRDTGELFF
TGTGCCAGCAGCTTAGGGGGGCGCGACACCGGGGAGCTGTTTTTT
>NA|19|TRBJ2-5|TRBD2|TRBV11-2
CASSPQSLAGGPGGETQYF
TGTGCCAGCAGCCCCCAGAGTCTAGCGGGAGGGCCCGGTGGGGAGACCCAGTACTTC
>NA|18|TRBJ2-4|TRBD2|TRBV28
CASSSGTSGGLAKNIQYF
TGTGCCAGCAGCTCCGGGACTAGCGGGGGCCTAGCCAAAAACATTCAGTACTTC
>few|17|TRBJ1-3|NA|TRBV25-1
CASSDQGYGRSGNTIYF
TGTGCCAGCAGTGACCAAGGTTACGGGAGATCGGGAAACACCATATATTTT
>NA|14|TRBJ2-5|TRBD1|TRBV5-4
CASSSGTEAGTQYF
TGTGCCAGCAGTTCTGGGACAGAGGCAGGGACCCAGTACTTC
>NA|12|TRBJ1-2|NA|TRBV6-6
CASSPTLFGYTF
TGTGCCAGCAGTCCTACCCTATTTGGCTACACCTTC
>NA|13|TRBJ1-3|NA|TRBV6-5
CASTTDSGNTIYF
TGTGCCAGCACCACCGACAGTGGAAACACCATATATTTT
>NA|12|TRBJ2-3|NA|TRBV11-2
CASSYPLGAQYF
TGTGCCAGCAGCTACCCCTTAGGGGCGCAGTATTTT
>NA|19|TRBJ1-6|TRBD1|TRBV27
CASRGTGIGFGSYNSPLHF
TGTGCCAGCAGAGGGACAGGGATTGGATTCGGGTCCTATAATTCACCCCTCCACTTT
>NA|14|TRBJ2-5|TRBD1|TRBV12-5
CASGKEGQEETQYF
TGTGCTAGTGGGAAAGAGGGACAGGAAGAGACCCAGTACTTC
>NA|15|TRBJ2-1|TRBD2|TRBV15
CATSTRLAGINEQFF
TGTGCCACCAGCACCCGACTAGCGGGGATCAATGAGCAGTTCTTC
>NA|15|TRBJ2-3|TRBD2|TRBV10-3
CAIRRAGVSTDTQYF
TGTGCCATCAGAAGGGCGGGGGTAAGCACAGATACGCAGTATTTT
>few|15|TRBJ2-3|NA|TRBV5-5
CASSEVPGGTDTQYF
TGTGCCAGCAGCGAGGTCCCAGGGGGGACAGATACGCAGTATTTT
>NA|14|TRBJ1-6|NA|TRBV28
CASGNRAGNSPLHF
TGTGCCAGCGGGAACAGGGCCGGGAATTCACCCCTCCACTTT
>few|14|TRBJ2-1|TRBD2|TRBV5-5
CASSSGTSGSPLFF
TGTGCCAGCAGCTCTGGGACTAGCGGGAGTCCCCTATTCTTC
>NA|14|TRBJ1-1|TRBD1|TRBV11-3
CASSPRQGNTEAFF
TGTGCCAGCAGCCCAAGACAGGGGAACACTGAAGCTTTCTTT
>NA|14|TRBJ2-5|NA|TRBV5-1
CASSLDLAGETQYF
TGTGCCAGCAGCTTGGATCTAGCTGGGGAGACCCAGTACTTC
>NA|14|TRBJ1-3|NA|TRBV6-2/TRBV6-3
CASSGQASGNTIYF
TGTGCCAGCAGTGGGCAGGCCTCTGGAAACACCATATATTTT
>NA|13|TRBJ1-1|NA|TRBV9
CASSETGNTEAFF
TGTGCCAGCAGCGAGACAGGCAACACTGAAGCTTTCTTT
>NA|15|TRBJ2-2|TRBD1|TRBV7-9
CASSLGTGSTGELFF
TGTGCCAGCAGCCTGGGGACAGGGAGCACCGGGGAGCTGTTTTTT
>NA|16|TRBJ2-2|TRBD1|TRBV5-5
CASSLQDRVMTGELFF
TGTGCCAGCAGCCTCCAAGACAGGGTAATGACCGGGGAGCTGTTTTTT
>NA|17|TRBJ2-1|TRBD1|TRBV5-8
CASSLPRGTGRSNEQFF
TGTGCCAGCAGCTTGCCACGCGGGACAGGTCGTTCGAATGAGCAGTTCTTC
>NA|15|TRBJ1-2|TRBD1|TRBV6-5
CASSSEGAGRNGYTF
TGTGCCAGCAGTAGTGAGGGGGCCGGTCGAAATGGCTACACCTTC
>once|14|TRBJ1-5|NA|TRBV19
CASSFQGDNQPQHF
TGTGCCAGTAGTTTCCAGGGCGACAATCAGCCCCAGCATTTT
>NA|15|TRBJ2-3|NA|TRBV28
CASSPSPIPIGTQYF
TGTGCCAGCAGTCCTTCCCCGATACCCATCGGTACGCAGTATTTT
>NA|18|TRBJ2-4|NA|TRBV5-1
CASSAQGTPGAAKNIQYF
TGCGCCAGCAGCGCCCAAGGCACCCCTGGGGCAGCCAAAAACATTCAGTACTTC
>once|15|TRBJ1-5|NA|TRBV7-3
CASSLRLREDQPQHF
TGTGCCAGCAGCTTAAGATTGAGGGAGGATCAGCCCCAGCATTTT
>few|14|TRBJ2-2|TRBD1|TRBV5-4
CASLRTGNTGELFF
TGTGCCAGCCTACGGACAGGGAACACCGGGGAGCTGTTTTTT
>NA|15|TRBJ1-1|NA|TRBV18
CASSPPGTKNTEAFF
TGTGCCAGCTCACCACCTGGGACAAAGAACACTGAAGCTTTCTTT
>NA|17|TRBJ1-2|NA|TRBV7-8
CASSFQGQGRSNYGYTF
TGTGCCAGCAGCTTCCAAGGGCAGGGGAGATCTAACTATGGCTACACCTTC
>once|15|TRBJ2-1|TRBD2|TRBV4-2
CASSQTSGSYNEQFF
TGTGCCAGCAGCCAGACTAGCGGCTCCTACAATGAGCAGTTCTTC
>NA|14|TRBJ1-1|NA|TRBV7-3
CASSPQFVITEAFF
TGTGCCAGCAGCCCCCAGTTCGTGATCACTGAAGCTTTCTTT
>NA|16|TRBJ1-2|TRBD1|TRBV28
CASSLVDRGLVYGYTF
TGTGCCAGCAGTTTAGTTGACAGGGGGCTTGTCTATGGCTACACCTTC
>NA|15|TRBJ2-6|NA|TRBV5-1
CASSVSQGWANVLTF
TGCGCCAGCAGCGTATCACAGGGCTGGGCCAACGTCCTGACTTTC
>NA|15|TRBJ1-5|TRBD1|TRBV7-9
CASSQQGREDQPQHF
TGTGCCAGCAGTCAACAGGGGAGAGAGGATCAGCCCCAGCATTTT
>NA|15|TRBJ1-6|NA|TRBV30
CAWRRDSARNSPLHF
TGTGCCTGGAGAAGAGATAGCGCCCGTAATTCACCCCTCCACTTT
>NA|16|TRBJ1-6|NA|TRBV5-5
CASSLEQGGYNSPLHF
TGTGCCAGCAGCTTGGAGCAGGGCGGCTATAATTCACCCCTCCACTTT
>NA|17|TRBJ2-1|TRBD2|TRBV14
CASSPLTSGRGGNEQFF
TGTGCCAGCAGCCCTTTGACTAGCGGGAGAGGGGGCAATGAGCAGTTCTTC
>NA|13|TRBJ2-5|TRBD1|TRBV9
CASSKDRGETQYF
TGTGCCAGCAGCAAAGACAGGGGGGAGACCCAGTACTTC
>NA|13|TRBJ1-1|NA|TRBV19
CASLREMNTEAFF
TGTGCCAGTCTTCGGGAAATGAACACTGAAGCTTTCTTT
>NA|17|TRBJ2-1|TRBD1|TRBV5-4
CASSFPPQGKGGNEQFF
TGTGCCAGCAGCTTCCCTCCACAGGGGAAAGGGGGCAATGAGCAGTTCTTC
>NA|12|TRBJ2-5|NA|TRBV19
CASRGGKETQYF
TGTGCCAGTAGGGGGGGTAAGGAGACCCAGTACTTC
>NA|15|TRBJ1-5|NA|TRBV29-1
CSVVLSGHSDQPQHF
TGCAGCGTTGTGTTGTCAGGTCACTCTGATCAGCCCCAGCATTTT